This TCR beta chain was obtained from a study of shared clonotypes between healthy human individuals. Across the study: Per donor, three plates held CD4 naive cells, three held CD4 memory, two held CD8 naive and one held CD8 memory.

It was across several immunoSEQ plates that each subset's genomic DNA was evenly split. The data were produced by immunoSEQ multiplex PCR, yet TCRdb's version contains in-frame clones alone and is incomplete. The sample holds some 2,500,000 clones, over 85% seen once. The V end was cut by 3 bases, the J end by 2 bases, with 8 bases between. The germline V gene encodes CDR1 MNHNS and CDR2 SASEGT. The CDR3 covers 15 residues. Caucasian adults living in Nashville, Tennessee, provided all samples. The chain combines TRBV6-1 with TRBJ2-6; the D gene is possibly TRBD1 (7 bases). Sequencing used naive CD4+ T cells from PBMCs. Subset: CD45RA+ positively selected. This TCR came from a young man in good health. Some clones in this sample may be carry-over from other donors' samples. CDR3 in amino acids: CASSDRGAGANVLTF. CDR3 nucleotides: TGTGCCAGCAGTGACAGGGGGGCTGGGGCCAACGTCCTGACTTTC.